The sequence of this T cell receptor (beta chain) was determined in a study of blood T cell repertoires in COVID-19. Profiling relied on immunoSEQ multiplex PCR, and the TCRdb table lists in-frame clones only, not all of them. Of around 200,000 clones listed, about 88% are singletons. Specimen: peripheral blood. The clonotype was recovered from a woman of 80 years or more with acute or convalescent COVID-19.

Here the CDR3 DNA reads TGCGCCAGCAGCTCGGGACTAGCGGGAGGCTTAGCTGGGCAGTACTTC. This codes for CASSSGLAGGLAGQYF. This rearrangement joins TRBV5-1 to TRBJ2-7; 15 positions agree with TRBD2. This CDR3 region has 16 residues. CDR1 and CDR2 from the germline V gene are SGHRS and YFSETQ. The V and J ends lost 3 bases and 9 bases, in that order; junction bases with no gene match: 10. Looking up the rest from reference TRBV5-1 and TRBJ2-7 gives the full variable domain: KAGVTQTPRYLIKTRGQQVTLSCSPISGHRSVSWYQQTPGQGLQFLFEYFSETQRNKGNFPGRFSGRQFSNSRSEMNVSTLELGDSALYLCASSSGLAGGLAGQYFGPGTRLTVT.